This T cell receptor (beta chain) was found in a study of blood T cell repertoires in COVID-19. CDR1 and CDR2 from the germline V gene are MNHNS and SASEGT. This CDR3 has 15 residues. Clones were read by immunoSEQ multiplex PCR, and TCRdb kept only the in-frame ones, dropping some. Here the sample spans tens of thousands of clones, about 80% being singletons. As concerns this clone: The junction departs from the called germline gene at one end, perhaps through a read error.

The chain links TRBV6-1 to TRBJ1-2; TRBD1 matches 7 bases. The origin of this receptor is a human donor in a cohort sampled during active COVID-19. The specimen sequenced was peripheral blood. The CDR3 coding sequence is TGTGCCAGCAGCGAAGGTCCCGGGACAGTCTATGGCTACACCTTC. As protein: CASSEGPGTVYGYTF.